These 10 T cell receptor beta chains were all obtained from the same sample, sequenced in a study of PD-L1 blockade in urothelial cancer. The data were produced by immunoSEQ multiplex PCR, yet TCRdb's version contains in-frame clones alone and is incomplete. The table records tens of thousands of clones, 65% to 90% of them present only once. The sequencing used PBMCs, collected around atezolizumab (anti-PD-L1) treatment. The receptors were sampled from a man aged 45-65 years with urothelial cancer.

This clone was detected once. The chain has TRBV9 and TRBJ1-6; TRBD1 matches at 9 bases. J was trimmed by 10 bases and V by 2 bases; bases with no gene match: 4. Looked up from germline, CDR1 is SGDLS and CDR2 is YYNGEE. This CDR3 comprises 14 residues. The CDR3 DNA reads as TGTGCCAGCAGCGTCACAGGGGGCACGTCACCCCTCCACTTT. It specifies CASSVTGGTSPLHF.

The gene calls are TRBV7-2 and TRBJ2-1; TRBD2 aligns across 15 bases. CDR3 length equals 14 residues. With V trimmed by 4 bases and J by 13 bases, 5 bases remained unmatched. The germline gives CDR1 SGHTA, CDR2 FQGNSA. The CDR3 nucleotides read TGTGCCAGCAGCTCCCGGACTAGCGGGGGGGCACAGTTCTTC. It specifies CASSSRTSGGAQFF.

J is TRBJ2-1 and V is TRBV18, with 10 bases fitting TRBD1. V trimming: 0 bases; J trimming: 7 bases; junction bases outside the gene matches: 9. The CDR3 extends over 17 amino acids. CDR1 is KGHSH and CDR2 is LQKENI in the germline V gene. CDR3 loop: CASSPPGRQGANNEQFF. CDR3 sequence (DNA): TGTGCCAGCTCACCACCGGGTCGACAGGGGGCAAATAATGAGCAGTTCTTC.

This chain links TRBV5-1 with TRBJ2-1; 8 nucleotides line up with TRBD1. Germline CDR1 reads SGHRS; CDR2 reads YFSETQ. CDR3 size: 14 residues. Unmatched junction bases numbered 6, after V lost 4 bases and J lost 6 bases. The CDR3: CASSLSDRANEQFF. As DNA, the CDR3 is TGCGCCAGCAGCCTCTCGGACAGGGCCAATGAGCAGTTCTTC.

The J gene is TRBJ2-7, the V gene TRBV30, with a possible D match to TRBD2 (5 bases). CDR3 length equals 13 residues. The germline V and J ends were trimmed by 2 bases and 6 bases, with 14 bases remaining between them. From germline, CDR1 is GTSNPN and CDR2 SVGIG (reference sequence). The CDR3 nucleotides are TGTGCCTGGAGTCGGGGAGCGCTGGGCGAGCAGTACTTC. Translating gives CAWSRGALGEQYF. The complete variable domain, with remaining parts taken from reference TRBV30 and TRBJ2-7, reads SQTIHQWPATLVQPVGSPLSLECTVEGTSNPNLYWYRQAAGRGLQLLFYSVGIGQISSEVPQNLSASRPQDRQFILSSKKLLLSDSGFYLCAWSRGALGEQYFGPGTRLTVT.

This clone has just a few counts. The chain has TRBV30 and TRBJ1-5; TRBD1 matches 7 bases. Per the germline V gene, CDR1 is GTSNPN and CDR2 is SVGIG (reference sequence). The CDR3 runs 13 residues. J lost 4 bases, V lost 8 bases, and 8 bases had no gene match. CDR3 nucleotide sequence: TGTGCCGCCGGGACAGAACGGAATCAGCCCCAGCATTTT. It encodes CAAGTERNQPQHF.

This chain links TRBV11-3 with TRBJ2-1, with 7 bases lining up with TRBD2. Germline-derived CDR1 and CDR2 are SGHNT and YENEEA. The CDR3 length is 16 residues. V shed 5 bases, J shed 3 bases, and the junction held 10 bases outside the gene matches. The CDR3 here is CASSPLTGGSYNEQFF. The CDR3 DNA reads TGTGCCAGCAGCCCCCTAACTGGCGGGAGCTACAATGAGCAGTTCTTC.

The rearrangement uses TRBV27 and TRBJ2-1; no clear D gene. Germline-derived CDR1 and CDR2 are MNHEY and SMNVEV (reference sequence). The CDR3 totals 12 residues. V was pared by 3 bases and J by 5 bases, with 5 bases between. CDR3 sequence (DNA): TGTGCCAGCAGTTTTGGAGACAATGAGCAGTTCTTC. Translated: CASSFGDNEQFF.

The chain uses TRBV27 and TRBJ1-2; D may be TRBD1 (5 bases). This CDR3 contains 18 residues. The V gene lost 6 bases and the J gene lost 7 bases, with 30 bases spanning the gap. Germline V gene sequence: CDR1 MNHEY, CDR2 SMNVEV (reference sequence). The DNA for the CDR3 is TGTGCCAGCAGCGCACATGTTCGGACATTTCGAGTAGATAGTGGCTACACCTTC. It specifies CASSAHVRTFRVDSGYTF.

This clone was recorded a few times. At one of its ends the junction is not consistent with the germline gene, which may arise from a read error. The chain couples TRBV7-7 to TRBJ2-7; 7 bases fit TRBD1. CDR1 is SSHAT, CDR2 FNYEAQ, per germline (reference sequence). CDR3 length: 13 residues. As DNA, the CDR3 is TGTGCTAGCAGCCAAGGGACAGATTACGAGCAGTACTTC. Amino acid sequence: CASSQGTDYEQYF.